This T cell receptor beta chain was profiled in a study of T cells expressing NK-cell markers (dated by TCRdb to 2018 to 2021). Study-wide context: TCR beta-chain repertoires were profiled in sorted CD3+CD56+NKG2C+, CD3+CD56+NKG2C- and CD3+CD56-NKG2C+ T-cell subsets from eight donors. Of the eight sequenced donors, seven were found to be HCMV-seropositive and one was found to be HCMV-seronegative. The eight sequenced donors were randomly selected healthy volunteers, three men and five women. Sequencing of the libraries produced 2 x 150 bp reads on Illumina HiSeq 2000/2500, MiSeq or NextSeq.

Including cysteine and phenylalanine, the CDR3 has 15 amino acids. The coding DNA is unavailable. From the germline V gene, CDR1 is SGHRS and CDR2 is YFSETQ. Regarding this clonotype: Its binding antigen is unknown.

The listed sequencing device is Illumina HiSeq 2000. The TCR beta cDNA libraries were made using 5'RACE template switching, a step that added both a universal primer site and unique molecular identifiers. cDNA synthesis was primed from the TCR beta constant segment, followed by two successive PCR amplification steps. Per the authors' processing: MIGEC was used to demultiplex reads and group reads by UMI, and MiTCR was used to assemble and quantify clonotypes. Only TCR cDNA sequences supported by at least two reads were kept to exclude erroneous sequences. The tcR package was used for downstream repertoire analysis, and clonotypes were matched across fractions by CDR3 nucleotide sequence plus V segment. VDJmatch was used to annotate antigen specificity against VDJdb, with one amino acid substitution in CDR3 permitted. Following reprocessing of the reads by TCRdb, the data hold one row per CDR3 protein sequence and no DNA is available. For this entry, the V and J calls and clone size follow TCRdb and not the study's own pipeline. The table for this sample records about 460,000 distinct CDR3 sequences. Of the sample, 1.4% falls within the top ten clones.

Study-wide conclusions, independent of this receptor: In five to seven donors, the dominant CD3+CD56+NKG2C+ clonotypes were found to rank among the top 10 CD8+ clonotypes and to make up roughly 1.0-7.5% of CD8+ T cells. Those dominant clonotypes were again the most abundant among CD3+CD56-NKG2C+ cells in a handful of donors, at roughly 28.3-65%. Whether the expanded NKG2C-expressing T cell clones were specific for HCMV antigens remained unclear.

HCMV serostatus was determined by detecting HCMV-specific IgG in serum with a commercial ELISA kit. Peripheral blood mononuclear cells were isolated from blood by Ficoll density gradient centrifugation. The chain is encoded by TRBV5-1 joined to TRBJ1-3; lacking DNA, the TRBD1 call made by TCRdb goes unchecked. The sequencing sample was made of blood T cells: a sorted CD56 or NKG2C T cell subset, CD4+ or CD8+ T cells, or bulk PBMC T cells (not recorded which). The TCR sequence derives from a woman between 45 and 60 years old in good health. Donor details come from another sample of the same person, matched by shared clones. The CDR3 amino acid sequence is: CASTLTGGSGNTIYF. Joined to the reference TRBV5-1 and TRBJ1-3 proteins, this CDR3 gives the full variable domain: KAGVTQTPRYLIKTRGQQVTLSCSPISGHRSVSWYQQTPGQGLQFLFEYFSETQRNKGNFPGRFSGRQFSNSRSEMNVSTLELGDSALYLCASTLTGGSGNTIYFGEGSWLTVV.